A selection of T cell receptor beta chains follows, all from one sample in a study of OX40 agonist ivuxolimab in advanced cancers. TCRdb's copy holds only in-frame clones and misses some; the assay was immunoSEQ multiplex PCR. The data hold 65,000 to 85,000 clones, with 80% to 95% observed a single time. Material: CD4+ or CD8+ T cells sorted from blood, obtained in a trial of the OX40 agonist ivuxolimab. These receptor sequences come from an adult with an advanced solid tumor such as melanoma, head and neck, liver or kidney cancer. Each CDR3 is given without its conserved first and last residue.

J gene: TRBJ2-3
V gene: TRBV19
CDR3 length: 12
CDR3 protein: ASRRDPGQDTQY

J gene: TRBJ2-5
V gene: TRBV7-9
CDR3 length: 12
CDR3 protein: ASSFGGVQETQY

J gene: TRBJ1-2
V gene: TRBV2
CDR3 length: 11
CDR3 protein: ASRPRTDYGYT

J gene: TRBJ2-7
V gene: TRBV29-1
CDR3 length: 13
CDR3 protein: SVADRVSRDYEQY

J gene: TRBJ2-3
V gene: TRBV30
CDR3 length: 12
CDR3 protein: AWSPLAGTDTQY

J gene: TRBJ2-1
V gene: TRBV9
CDR3 length: 14
CDR3 protein: ASSDVGAGGYNEQF

J gene: TRBJ1-1
V gene: TRBV7-8
CDR3 length: 13
CDR3 protein: ASSLDLAGNTEAF

J gene: TRBJ1-2
V gene: TRBV30
CDR3 length: 10
CDR3 protein: AWSVRGRGYT

J gene: TRBJ2-5
V gene: TRBV5-4
CDR3 length: 14
CDR3 protein: ASSLGQGRSQETQY

J gene: TRBJ2-7
V gene: TRBV6-1
CDR3 length: 12
CDR3 protein: ASSEVWAPYEQY

J gene: TRBJ2-5
V gene: TRBV5-8
CDR3 length: 13
CDR3 protein: ASSSYRGQWETQY

J gene: TRBJ1-1
V gene: TRBV18
CDR3 length: 12
CDR3 protein: ASSPGTLSTEAF

J gene: TRBJ2-3
V gene: TRBV7-3
CDR3 length: 13
CDR3 protein: ASSLNGASTDTQY

J gene: TRBJ2-3
V gene: TRBV30
CDR3 length: 10
CDR3 protein: AWSPSADTQY

J gene: TRBJ1-1
V gene: TRBV6-5
CDR3 length: 11
CDR3 protein: ASSLLGNTEAF

J gene: TRBJ2-7
V gene: TRBV7-6
CDR3 length: 13
CDR3 protein: ASSLVADSSYEQY

J gene: TRBJ1-2
V gene: TRBV11-2
CDR3 length: 13
CDR3 protein: ASSLTGGINYGYT

J gene: TRBJ2-5
V gene: TRBV11-2
CDR3 length: 11
CDR3 protein: ASSSRAGETQY

J gene: TRBJ2-2
V gene: TRBV29-1
CDR3 length: 12
CDR3 protein: SVLAGENTGELF

J gene: TRBJ2-1
V gene: TRBV5-4
CDR3 length: 13
CDR3 protein: ASSLGGGAYNEQF

J gene: TRBJ2-7
V gene: TRBV14
CDR3 length: 12
CDR3 protein: ARPAVRGAHEQY

J gene: TRBJ1-1
V gene: TRBV2
CDR3 length: 12
CDR3 protein: ASRTASAGTEAF